These 8 T cell receptor beta chains came from one sample sequenced in a study of blood T cell repertoires in COVID-19. Sequenced by immunoSEQ multiplex PCR; TCRdb stores in-frame clones only, minus some. This table holds under 300,000 clones, roughly 89% found once. Sequenced input: peripheral blood. The receptors here all came from a woman aged 40 to 50 who had recovered from COVID-19.

The rearrangement uses TRBV7-8 and TRBJ2-1, with 7 bases matching TRBD2. CDR3 length: 16 amino acids. V lost 4 bases to trimming and J lost 0 bases; unmatched junction nucleotides: 6. Germline V lookup: CDR1 SGHVS, CDR2 FQNEAQ. CDR3 DNA sequence: TGTGCCAGCAGCTCTACTAGCGCAAGCTCCTACAATGAGCAGTTCTTC. Translation: CASSSTSASSYNEQFF.

The V call is TRBV6-5, the J call TRBJ1-2; 11 bases are a match to TRBD1. This CDR3 is 14 amino acids long. With 7 bases clipped from V and 7 bases from J, the junction kept 8 bases outside the gene matches. From germline, CDR1 is MNHEY and CDR2 SVGAGI. The CDR3 reads CASIRTGGYGGYTF. For the CDR3, the DNA is TGTGCCAGCATAAGGACAGGGGGCTATGGTGGCTACACCTTC.

This clone was recorded once. This chain connects TRBV30 to TRBJ2-3; the D is unclear. CDR3 length equals 13 residues. V lost 0 bases, J lost 4 bases, and 8 bases lay in between. The germline gives CDR1 GTSNPN, CDR2 SVGIG (reference sequence). Written as DNA, the CDR3 is TGTGCCTGGAGTGTCCCAGGTGCAGATACGCAGTATTTT. This codes for CAWSVPGADTQYF.

The rearrangement uses TRBV28 and TRBJ1-5; D unclear. The CDR3 consists of 14 residues. The germline gives CDR1 MDHEN, CDR2 SYDVKM. The ends were cut back, 7 bases at V and 7 bases at J, with 17 bases in the middle. The chain's CDR3 is CASIPGGGRQPQHF. CDR3 DNA sequence: TGTGCCAGCATCCCCGGAGGAGGACGGCAGCCCCAGCATTTT.

The chain employs TRBV3-1 (or the pseudogene TRBV3-2) and TRBJ2-7; D remains unclear. In germline, CDR1 is LGHDT, CDR2 YNNKEL (reference sequence). Trimming pared 4 bases from V and 3 bases from J, leaving 10 bases between. The CDR3 sequence is 13 residues long. The CDR3: CASSRSRVYEQYF. Written as DNA, the CDR3 is TGTGCCAGCAGCCGAAGCCGGGTCTACGAGCAGTACTTC.

This clone has only a few counts. The J gene is TRBJ2-5, the V gene TRBV12-3 or TRBV12-4; D perhaps matches TRBD2 (6 bases). V lost 5 bases to trimming and J lost 5 bases, with 12 bases between them. This CDR3 has 13 amino acids. The CDR3 sequence: CASSLRLVETQYF. CDR3 nucleotides: TGTGCCAGCAGTCTCCGACTAGTGGAGACCCAGTACTTC.

The chain has TRBV15 and TRBJ1-4; TRBD1 is a possible D gene (5 bases). Trimming pared 2 bases from V and 1 base from J, leaving 14 bases between. CDR1 and CDR2 (germline): LNHNV, YYDKDF (reference sequence). The CDR3 extends over 17 amino acids. CDR3 in amino acids: CATSRYYTGQTNEKLFF. CDR3 DNA sequence: TGTGCCACCAGCAGATACTATACAGGCCAAACTAATGAAAAACTGTTTTTT.

The chain has TRBV3-1 (or the pseudogene TRBV3-2) and TRBJ1-1; D is ambiguous. V was pared by 0 bases and J by 11 bases, with 10 bases between. The CDR3 runs to 12 residues. Germline V lookup: CDR1 LGHDT, CDR2 YNNKEL (reference sequence). CDR3 in DNA: TGTGCCAGCAGCCAAGATCTAGGAGTGGCTTTCTTT. Translation: CASSQDLGVAFF.